Following are 11 T cell receptor beta chains from one sample sequenced in a study of blood T cell repertoires in COVID-19 (dated by TCRdb to 2019 to 2021). To prepare the library, the immunoSEQ multiplex PCR assay was applied. This is the immuneACCESS table as TCRdb keeps it, with only in-frame sequences that have V and J called. A part of the clones is gone; compared with another copy, unresolved V genes explain less than half, and the rest is unexplained. Recorded for this sample are over 35,000 clones; approximately 80% of them occurred a single time. Less than 25% of the sample rests with the top ten. The sample comprised peripheral blood. The receptors derive from a human donor with acute or convalescent COVID-19. The donor label of this sample is uncertain.

The chain recombines TRBV4-2 with TRBJ2-3; 11 positions match TRBD2. The CDR3 has 16 residues. With V trimmed by 4 bases and J by 3 bases, 6 bases remained unmatched. The germline V gene has CDR1 LGHNA and CDR2 YNFKEQ. CDR3 sequence reads: CASSPYSGGGTDTQYF. In DNA, the CDR3 is TGTGCCAGCAGCCCCTATAGCGGGGGGGGAACAGATACGCAGTATTTT.

The chain employs TRBV5-8 and TRBJ1-5; 7 bases fit TRBD1. The V and J ends lost 3 bases and 4 bases, in that order; junction bases with no gene match: 13. This CDR3 is built from 17 residues. Germline CDR1 and CDR2: SGHTS and YDEGEE. The CDR3 protein is CASSSGSGQYDNQPQHF. Written as DNA, the CDR3 is TGTGCCAGCAGCTCCGGTTCGGGACAGTACGATAATCAGCCCCAGCATTTT.

Here the CDR3 reads CASSRGTGNSPLHF. DNA for the CDR3: TGTGCCAGCAGCCGGGGGACAGGGAATTCACCCCTCCACTTT. The V gene is TRBV7-9, the J gene TRBJ1-6; 9 bases are shared with TRBD1. V lost 5 bases, J lost 7 bases, and 3 bases stayed unmatched. Germline V gene data show CDR1 as SEHNR and CDR2 as FQNEAQ (reference sequence). The length of the CDR3 is 14 residues.

The V and J genes are TRBV27 and TRBJ2-1; 7 positions agree with TRBD2. Per the germline V gene, CDR1 is MNHEY and CDR2 is SMNVEV (reference sequence). V lost 6 bases, J lost 3 bases, and 5 bases stayed unmatched. The CDR3 runs 14 residues. CDR3 nucleotide sequence: TGTGCCAGCAGCATCAGGACTAGCTACAATGAGCAGTTCTTC. It translates to CASSIRTSYNEQFF.

The chain joins TRBV3-1 (or the pseudogene TRBV3-2) to TRBJ1-2; D is undetermined. The CDR3 is 12 amino acids. The V gene's germline CDR1 is LGHDT and CDR2 YNNKEL (reference sequence). The ends were cut back, 0 bases at V and 8 bases at J, with 7 bases in the middle. CDR3: CASSQDSGGYTF. The CDR3 bases are TGTGCCAGCAGCCAAGATTCGGGGGGCTACACCTTC.

This clone was recorded a few times. V usage is TRBV27 and J usage is TRBJ1-4; 7 bases align to TRBD1. Germline V lookup: CDR1 MNHEY, CDR2 SMNVEV (reference sequence). V dropped 5 bases and J dropped 0; count of bases not matched to a gene: 6. The CDR3 totals 16 residues. DNA of the CDR3: TGTGCCAGCAGTCCCGGGACAGTCCCAACTAATGAAAAACTGTTTTTT. This encodes CASSPGTVPTNEKLFF.

The J gene is TRBJ2-2, the V gene TRBV6-4; D perhaps matches TRBD2 (5 bases). V was pared by 3 bases and J by 2 bases, with 13 bases between. CDR3 length: 16 residues. The germline V gene has CDR1 MRHNA and CDR2 SNTAGT. The CDR3 region has the DNA TGTGCCAGCAGTGATTCCGGGCCTAGCAACACCGGGGAGCTGTTTTTT. Encoded protein: CASSDSGPSNTGELFF.

The rearrangement joins TRBV4-1 to TRBJ1-2, with unresolved D. V lost 0 bases, J lost 8 bases, and 10 bases lay in between. Germline V lookup: CDR1 MGHRA, CDR2 YSYEKL. This CDR3 contains 13 residues. Here the CDR3 DNA reads TGCGCCAGCAGCCAAGATCAGACATGGGGCTACACCTTC. Translated, it gives CASSQDQTWGYTF.

This chain connects TRBV7-3 to TRBJ1-2; 8 bases fit TRBD1. The V and J ends lost 5 bases and 5 bases, in that order; junction bases with no gene match: 10. The CDR3 consists of 15 residues. Germline CDR1 reads SGHTA; CDR2 reads FQGTGA. The CDR3 DNA sequence: TGTGCCAGCAGCCCGCCGGGACAGGAAAGATATGGCTACACCTTC. This codes for CASSPPGQERYGYTF.

The CDR3: CAGSGTGRYEQYF. The DNA for the CDR3 is TGTGCCGGATCCGGGACAGGGCGGTACGAGCAGTACTTC. The chain combines TRBV30 with TRBJ2-7, with TRBD1 matching over 9 bases. This CDR3 region has 13 residues. V was pared by 8 bases and J by 4 bases, with 9 bases of the junction left unmatched. In germline, CDR1 is GTSNPN, CDR2 SVGIG (reference sequence).

The chain uses TRBV30 and TRBJ2-7, with 8 positions matching TRBD1. The CDR3 is made up of 14 amino acids. CDR1 and CDR2 from the germline V gene are GTSNPN and SVGIG (reference sequence). The junction had 7 bases not matched to a gene; V was cut back by 1 base and J by 5 bases. The CDR3 DNA sequence: TGTGCCTGGAGTGAAGGTCAGGGGGCGGACGAGCAGTACTTC. Translated: CAWSEGQGADEQYF.